This is a list of T cell receptor beta chains from one sample in a study of Graves' ophthalmopathy and Graves' hyperthyroidism. One entry per CDR3 protein results from TCRdb running MiXCR on the multiplex PCR reads. The data contain hundreds of thousands of distinct CDR3 sequences, around 45% of them singletons. The sample was peripheral blood. These TCRs come from an adult man with Graves' ophthalmopathy. Both conserved end residues are part of each CDR3. A D gene is named only where the DNA matches it firmly. The size field is filled for only some rows; it gives once, few, many or a size class.

v_call: TRBV5-1; clone_size: -; d_call: TRBD2; j_call: TRBJ2-7; cdr3_aa: CASSLGRASGYEQYF; cdr3_nt: TGCGCCAGCAGCTTGGGACGGGCTAGCGGATACGAGCAGTACTTC
v_call: TRBV7-2; clone_size: -; d_call: -; j_call: TRBJ2-7; cdr3_aa: CASSSLMGRTSYEQYF; cdr3_nt: TGTGCCAGCAGCTCCCTCATGGGGCGGACCTCCTACGAGCAGTACTTC
v_call: TRBV20-1; clone_size: -; d_call: -; j_call: TRBJ2-5; cdr3_aa: CSASDPQETQYF; cdr3_nt: TGCAGTGCTAGCGACCCGCAAGAGACCCAGTACTTC
v_call: TRBV20-1; clone_size: few; d_call: TRBD1; j_call: TRBJ2-7; cdr3_aa: CSAQTGVLTEQYF; cdr3_nt: TGCAGTGCTCAGACAGGGGTCTTAACCGAGCAGTACTTC
v_call: TRBV20-1; clone_size: -; d_call: TRBD1; j_call: TRBJ1-1; cdr3_aa: CSALWDGQGRGTEAFF; cdr3_nt: TGCAGTGCCCTATGGGACGGACAGGGGAGAGGTACTGAAGCTTTCTTT
v_call: TRBV9; clone_size: -; d_call: TRBD2; j_call: TRBJ2-5; cdr3_aa: CASSTQGTSRLVTQYF; cdr3_nt: TGTGCCAGCAGCACCCAGGGGACTAGTCGGTTGGTGACCCAGTACTTC
v_call: TRBV12-3/TRBV12-4; clone_size: -; d_call: -; j_call: TRBJ2-5; cdr3_aa: CASSLSGREIGKTQYF; cdr3_nt: TGTGCCAGCAGCTTGTCCGGAAGGGAGATCGGAAAGACCCAGTACTTC
v_call: TRBV2; clone_size: -; d_call: TRBD1; j_call: TRBJ2-7; cdr3_aa: CASSRTGTGSEQYF; cdr3_nt: TGTGCCAGCAGCCGGACAGGGACAGGTTCCGAGCAGTACTTC
v_call: TRBV12-3/TRBV12-4; clone_size: -; d_call: TRBD1; j_call: TRBJ1-4; cdr3_aa: CASSLQGAMTNEKLFF; cdr3_nt: TGTGCCAGCAGTTTACAGGGGGCGATGACTAATGAAAAACTGTTTTTT
v_call: TRBV11-2; clone_size: -; d_call: -; j_call: TRBJ2-7; cdr3_aa: CASASFPYEQYF; cdr3_nt: TGTGCCAGCGCTAGCTTCCCCTACGAGCAGTACTTC
v_call: TRBV5-1; clone_size: -; d_call: TRBD1; j_call: TRBJ2-7; cdr3_aa: CASSPILDRAYEQYF; cdr3_nt: TGCGCCAGCAGCCCGATCCTTGACAGGGCATACGAGCAGTACTTC
v_call: TRBV25-1; clone_size: -; d_call: -; j_call: TRBJ2-7; cdr3_aa: CASSLGVDEQYF; cdr3_nt: TGTGCCAGCAGCTTGGGTGTGGACGAGCAGTACTTC